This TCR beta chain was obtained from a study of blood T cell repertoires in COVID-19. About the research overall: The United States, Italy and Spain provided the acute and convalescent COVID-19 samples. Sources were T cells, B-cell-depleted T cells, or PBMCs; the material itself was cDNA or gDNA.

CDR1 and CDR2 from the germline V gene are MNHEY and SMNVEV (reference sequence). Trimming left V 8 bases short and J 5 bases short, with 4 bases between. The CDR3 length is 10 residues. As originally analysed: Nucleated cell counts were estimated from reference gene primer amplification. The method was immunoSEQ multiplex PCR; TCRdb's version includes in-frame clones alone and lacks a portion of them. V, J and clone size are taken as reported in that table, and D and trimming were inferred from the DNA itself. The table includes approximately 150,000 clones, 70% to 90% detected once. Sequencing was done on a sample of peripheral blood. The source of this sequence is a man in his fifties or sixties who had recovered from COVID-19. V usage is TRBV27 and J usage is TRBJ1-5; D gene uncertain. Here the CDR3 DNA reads TGTGCCAGCGGGCATCAGCCCCAGCATTTT. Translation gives CASGHQPQHF.